The T cell receptor (beta chain) under discussion was sequenced for a study of post-analysis software for immune sequencing data. Broader study findings: Batch-matched samples strongly co-clustered by F measure. With TRBV5-6, TRBV5-1 and TRBV20-1 included, several TRBV segments were more frequent in patients than in controls. A significant reduction in normalized Chao1 diversity was observed in multiple sclerosis patients versus controls.

The table lists this clonotype with a few counts. Its antigen is unidentified. Germline trimming cut 11 bases from V and 6 bases from J; bases unmatched to any gene: 13. CDR1 and CDR2 from the germline V gene are MNHNY and SVGAGI (reference sequence). The CDR3 covers 13 residues. Built from TCR beta cDNA, the libraries had unique molecular identifiers in them. One entry per CDR3 protein results from TCRdb running MiXCR on the PCR reads. The sample has about 820,000 distinct CDR3 sequences; 53% are singletons. The chain uses TRBV6-6 and TRBJ2-7; TRBD2 agrees at 7 bases. Material: blood. The source is a girl between 5 and 17 years old with multiple sclerosis. CDR3 DNA: TGTGCCGGGCAAGCGGGATTGTCTTTCGAGCAGTACTTC. As protein: CAGQAGLSFEQYF.